This T cell receptor (beta chain) was obtained from a study of blood T cell repertoires in COVID-19 (dated by TCRdb to the early 2020s). A note on the overall study: Collaborator samples came from the United States, Italy and Spain and covered acute and convalescent phases of COVID-19. The prospective study material was composed of cDNA or gDNA derived from T cells, B-cell-depleted T cells, or PBMCs. Subjects who had been exposed to COVID-19, were actively infected with it, or had recovered from it provided the deeply sampled blood TCRbeta repertoires that made up the dataset. A freely available public database, intended as a resource for researchers studying the immune response to SARS-CoV-2, is where the repertoires were released. Samples came from the ongoing ImmuneRACE study (first 160 participants) plus 1,254 subjects from 6 global collaborators. Nearly every sample came with metadata listing a de-identified subject ID, COVID-19 status, age in years and sex. Where available, HLA class I and class II types were taken from metadata supplied by the sample provider and were not determined by assay-based typing.

Note on this clone: Its cognate antigen has yet to be identified. The record has no base qualities; no much larger clone is one base away.

Study-wide conclusions, independent of this receptor: How much clinical and demographic metadata was included differed by source and by participant, and the metadata was provided uncurated.

The collaborating institutions used their own protocols to collect whole blood in K2EDTA tubes. For TCRbeta analysis, collaborator samples were shipped as frozen whole blood, as isolated PBMCs, or as DNA extracted from either sample type. TCRbeta CDR3 regions were amplified from genomic DNA by means of the immunoSEQ Assay, a bias-controlled multiplex PCR. The authors' pipeline ran thus. Nucleated cell counts per sample were estimated from amplification of reference gene primers within the assay. To quantify the absolute abundance of each unique TCRbeta CDR3 rearrangement, sequence reads were collapsed and filtered. For each sample, productive Simpson clonality was calculated as the square root of Simpson's diversity index over productive rearrangements. Not all clones reach the TCRdb copy of this immuneACCESS table, which keeps in-frame sequences only. Checked studies attribute under half of the gap to unresolved V genes and leave the rest unexplained. That table furnishes V, J and clone size, whereas the DNA furnished D and trimming. The sample data list approximately 260,000 clones, and more than 60% of these were observed just once. The ten biggest clones cover roughly 4% of the sample.

The CDR3 goes from the cysteine to the phenylalanine over 15 residues. Of all the DNA, just the CDR3 is kept, 45 bases in frame from base 1. Via the germline V gene, CDR1 is KGHSH and CDR2 LQKENI. V sheds 0 bases and J sheds 4 bases, leaving 10 bases between their ends. Sequenced material: peripheral blood. The chain uses TRBV18 and TRBJ1-3, and TRBD1 may be the D gene, going by 5 matching bases. The sequence was obtained from a woman between 35 and 50 years old with active or convalescent COVID-19. CDR3 sequence: CASSPPTRTGNTIYF. The DNA sequence is as follows: TGTGCCAGCTCACCACCGACCAGGACAGGAAACACCATATATTTT.